The entry below gives a single T cell receptor beta chain sequence along with its context. The sample originates from a study of identical twins. MiXCR, applied by TCRdb to the 5' RACE reads, yields one record per CDR3 protein. The top ten hold 1.5% to 2% of the sample, which has roughly 690,000 distinct CDR3 sequences, 5.5% to 6.5% seen once. Germline-derived CDR1 and CDR2 are SGHKS and YYEKEE (reference sequence). The CDR3 has 17 residues. Trimming shortened V by 0 bases and J by 4 bases, and 16 bases separated the two germline ends. This sequence originates from a man younger than 30 in good health. The chain combines TRBV5-5 with TRBJ2-2; either TRBD1 or TRBD2 may supply D (5 bases each). Source material: naive T cells sorted from blood. Here the CDR3 DNA reads TGTGCCAGCAGCTTGGAGCGGAGAGGGGTGGGCACCGGGGAGCTGTTTTTT. Its translation is CASSLERRGVGTGELFF.